One TCR beta chain is described in this entry. Antigen: not known. This sample was included in a study of graft-versus-host responses after intestinal transplantation. Whole-study context: Recipients across the board were started on anti-thymocyte globulin induction, then kept on tacrolimus and steroids for approximately three years.

The CDR3 has 13 residues. CDR1 and CDR2 from the germline V gene are SGHTA and FQGNSA. V gave up 4 bases and J gave up 5 bases, with 8 bases separating them. Sequencing used immunoSEQ multiplex PCR; TCRdb keeps in-frame clones, though not all of them. The table has 12,000 or so clones, around 79% seen once. Study-wide results and limits: GvH clonotypes were identified within recipient marrow, with a subset emerging first in ileum or blood. Individuals carrying graft-donor T cell macrochimerism showed high graft-versus-host to host-versus-graft clonal ratios in allografts.

Processed graft tissue released its intraepithelial and lamina propria lymphocytes. Material: ileum tissue, obtained less than 150 days after intestinal transplantation. The receptor was derived from a human patient who received an intestinal transplant, so some T cells may come from the graft donor. V usage is TRBV7-2 and J usage is TRBJ2-2; D gene ambiguous. CDR3 sequence (DNA): TGTGCCAGCAGCTCCTATTTGACCGGGGAGCTGTTTTTT. Amino acid sequence: CASSSYLTGELFF.